This entry features one T cell receptor (beta chain) sequence. Within its sample, this clonotype is medium-sized (0.01 to 0.1%). Its antigen has not been determined. No base quality values were provided; no much bigger clone lies one nucleotide off. Library preparation used PCR. At the Johns Hopkins FTIC core, DNA from the cultured CD4+ T cells underwent TCR sequencing with the Oncomine TCR Beta short-read assay. The QIAamp micro DNA kit was used to extract genomic DNA from the cultured CD4+ T cells. Oncomine TCR Beta libraries made from cultured CD4+ T cells were pooled using unique dual indexes and sequenced on an Illumina iSeq 100. In the source study's methods: Non-productive sequences were removed, and CDR3s not starting with C, not ending with F or W, or shorter than 7 amino acids were discarded. Antigen-specific clonotypes were identified with the MANAFEST web application by comparing peptide-stimulated wells with reference and other culture wells. For a clone to be called positive, the clone needed an FDR below 0.05, an odds ratio above 5, and a productive frequency above 0.1% in at least two of three replicate wells. A clonotype was classed as cross-reactive if the clonotype showed significant expansion both in SARS-CoV-2 spike wells and in at least one common cold coronavirus spike condition. Using R version 3.6.1, CDR3 homology was evaluated through Levenshtein distances (stringdist) along with unrooted phylogenetic trees (ape). Clones were called with MiXCR by TCRdb after fastp trimmed the public reads at Q25, and only in-frame beta chains were retained. Rows with a matching CDR3 protein are joined into one entry that keeps the most common DNA and genes. The V and J calls follow TCRdb's processing rather than the paper's. A total of over 3,000 distinct CDR3 sequences appear in this sample, 15% to 20% of them only once. Under 25% of the sample rests with the top ten.

The treatment or condition label, read with the paper, signifies: roughly 11-day PBMC culture with coronavirus spike peptide pools or control peptides (ViraFEST assay). The ViraFEST assay was used in the study, in which antigen-specific T cells were expanded with peptide pools and expanded clonotypes were subsequently identified by TCR sequencing. The convalescent patients' positive SARS-CoV-2 PCR tests fell between March and December 2020, which was before the Alpha, Beta and Delta variants emerged in the United States. PBMCs were cultured at about 2 million per well in IMDM supplemented with approximately 5% human AB serum and 10 IU/ml IL-2, with around 10 ug/ml peptide pools added. Half of the culture medium was replaced with fresh IL-2-containing medium on days 3 and 7. After nine to eleven days of culture, CD4+ T cells were isolated by negative selection with the EasySep CD4+ T cell isolation kit. Ficoll-Paque Plus gradient centrifugation was used to isolate PBMCs from whole blood, and the isolated PBMCs were then either used fresh or cryopreserved at -140C. Each culture condition was generally run in triplicate wells.

This entry comes from a study of vaccination and CD4 T cells after COVID-19 (dated by TCRdb to between 2021 and 2024). Background on the whole study: Convalescent patients had a positive SARS-CoV-2 result on nasal swab PCR, and of these patients, some ten had mild disease and one had severe disease. Control cultures received a CEFX viral epitope pool as the positive control, an HIV-1 Nef peptide pool as the negative control, or no peptide. Post-COVID blood samples were collected from convalescent patients a median of roughly 100 days after diagnosis, with a range of about 35 to 170 days. Post-vaccine blood samples were obtained a median of roughly 75 days after the second vaccine dose, with a range of about 13 to 241 days. In roughly nine COVID-19 convalescent patients and a handful of infection-naive healthy vaccine recipients, the spike-specific CD4+ TCR repertoire before mRNA vaccination was compared with the repertoire after mRNA vaccination. Participants got two doses of the Pfizer-BioNTech BNT162b2 vaccine (n=8) or two doses of the Moderna mRNA-1273 vaccine (n=2). Six males and four females were included in the convalescent cohort, with two Hispanic individuals, seven Caucasians, two Asians and one multiracial person represented. Overlapping spike peptide pools from SARS-CoV-2 and from the common cold coronaviruses HCoV-NL63, HCoV-OC43 and HCoV-229E were used as culture stimuli. Overall results and qualifications from the work: The number of convalescent patients in the study was relatively small, and the study did not examine early timepoints following natural infection. Nearly all vaccine-specific clones in convalescent patients (304 of 307) were mono-reactive for SARS-CoV-2 spike rather than cross-reactive with common cold coronaviruses. Although the median number of SARS-CoV-2-reactive clonotypes went up from roughly 23 after infection to more than 30 after vaccination, the increase was not significant. In convalescent patients, a median 86.3% of post-vaccine SARS-CoV-2-reactive clones were detected only after vaccination, and vaccine-specific priming was suggested by this finding.

The CDR3 measures 15 amino acids from cysteine to phenylalanine. Left in the record is the CDR3 DNA by itself, 45 bases read in frame from the first base. CDR1 DFQATT and CDR2 SNEGSKA are derived from the germline V gene (reference sequence). Germline trimming: 6 bases from V, 2 bases from J; junction bases outside gene matches: 10. The chain employs TRBV20-1 and TRBJ2-3; TRBD1 aligns with 8 central bases. The clonotype was recovered from a human donor who had recovered from COVID-19. Specimen: CD4+ T cells from blood, cultured in vitro. The CDR3 has the sequence CSALSRTGLTDTQYF. The nucleotides are TGCAGTGCCCTATCCAGGACAGGGCTCACAGATACGCAGTATTTT.